This T cell receptor beta chain was sequenced for a study of cytomegalovirus exposure and HLA in healthy donors. Study-wide context: A data release that came early held roughly 80 million unique TCRs from HLA-typed donors.

The study, taken as a whole, reports: A later analysis reportedly found that, within productive TCRs, an Asian-associated ancestry cluster had fewer N-insertions than the mean observed across the roughly 700 donors. Apart from CMV serostatus, no immune exposure information was available.

Use of 60 Vbeta and 13 Jbeta primers characterized the PCR. The assay was immunoSEQ multiplex PCR, and TCRdb's table has in-frame clones only and misses some. The sample consists of some 140,000 clones, roughly 80% of them appearing once. Regarding this clone: Its antigen is currently unknown.

In germline, CDR1 is SGHNT, CDR2 YYREEE (reference sequence). CDR3 length: 14 amino acids. Losses at the gene ends were 0 bases for V and 6 bases for J; bases not matched to a gene: 3. V gene TRBV5-4 combines with J gene TRBJ2-7; TRBD2 aligns across 10 bases. This sequence was found in a man aged 25-45 years in good health and CMV-seronegative. Sequencing was done on a sample of PBMCs. CDR3 bases: TGTGCCAGCAGCTTGGGACTAGCGGGTATCGAGCAGTACTTC. Protein sequence: CASSLGLAGIEQYF.